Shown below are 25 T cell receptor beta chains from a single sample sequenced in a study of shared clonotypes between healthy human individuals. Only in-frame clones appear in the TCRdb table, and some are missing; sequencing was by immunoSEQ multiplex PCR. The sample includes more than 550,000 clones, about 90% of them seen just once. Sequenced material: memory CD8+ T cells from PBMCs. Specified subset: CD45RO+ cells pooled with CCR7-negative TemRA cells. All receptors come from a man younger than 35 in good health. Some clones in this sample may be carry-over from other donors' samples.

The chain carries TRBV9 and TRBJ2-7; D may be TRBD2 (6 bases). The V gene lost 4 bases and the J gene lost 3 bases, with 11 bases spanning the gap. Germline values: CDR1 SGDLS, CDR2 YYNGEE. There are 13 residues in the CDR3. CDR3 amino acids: CASSLSGGYEQYF. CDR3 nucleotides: TGTGCCAGCAGCCTTTCCGGGGGCTACGAGCAGTACTTC.

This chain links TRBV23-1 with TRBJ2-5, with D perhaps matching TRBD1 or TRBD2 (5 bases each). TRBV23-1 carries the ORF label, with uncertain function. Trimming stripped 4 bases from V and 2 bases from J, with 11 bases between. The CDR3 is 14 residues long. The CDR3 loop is CASSPGTEQETQYF. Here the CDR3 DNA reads TGCGCCAGCAGTCCCGGGACGGAACAAGAGACCCAGTACTTC.

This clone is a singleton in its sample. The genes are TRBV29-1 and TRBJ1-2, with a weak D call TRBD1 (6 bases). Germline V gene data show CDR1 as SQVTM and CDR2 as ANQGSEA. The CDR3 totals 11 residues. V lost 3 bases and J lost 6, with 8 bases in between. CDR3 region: CSVERGDGYTF. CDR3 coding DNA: TGCAGCGTTGAGAGGGGGGATGGCTACACCTTC.

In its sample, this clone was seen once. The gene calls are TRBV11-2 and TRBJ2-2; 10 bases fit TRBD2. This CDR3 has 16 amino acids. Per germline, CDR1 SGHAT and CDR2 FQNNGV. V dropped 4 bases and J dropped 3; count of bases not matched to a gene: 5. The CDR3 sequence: CASSSAAGGDTGELFF. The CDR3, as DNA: TGTGCCAGCAGCTCAGCAGCGGGAGGGGACACCGGGGAGCTGTTTTTT.

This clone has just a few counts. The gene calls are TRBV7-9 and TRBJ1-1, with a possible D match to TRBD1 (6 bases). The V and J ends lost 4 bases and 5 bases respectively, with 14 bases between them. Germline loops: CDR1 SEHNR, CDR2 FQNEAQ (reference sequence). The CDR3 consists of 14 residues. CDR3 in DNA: TGTGCCAGCAGCTATGGAGGGGGTGGGACTGAAGCTTTCTTT. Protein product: CASSYGGGGTEAFF.

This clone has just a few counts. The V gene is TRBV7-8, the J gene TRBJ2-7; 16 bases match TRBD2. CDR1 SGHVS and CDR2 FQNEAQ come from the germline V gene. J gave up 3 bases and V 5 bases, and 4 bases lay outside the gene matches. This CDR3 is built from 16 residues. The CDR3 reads CASSLGTSGRVYEQYF. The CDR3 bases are TGTGCCAGCAGCCTCGGGACTAGCGGGAGGGTCTACGAGCAGTACTTC.

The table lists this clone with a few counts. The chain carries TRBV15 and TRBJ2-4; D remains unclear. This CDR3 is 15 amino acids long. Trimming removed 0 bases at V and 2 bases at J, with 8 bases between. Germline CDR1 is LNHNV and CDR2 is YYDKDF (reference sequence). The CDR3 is CATSRDGDSKNIQYF. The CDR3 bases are TGTGCCACCAGCAGAGATGGGGATTCCAAAAACATTCAGTACTTC.

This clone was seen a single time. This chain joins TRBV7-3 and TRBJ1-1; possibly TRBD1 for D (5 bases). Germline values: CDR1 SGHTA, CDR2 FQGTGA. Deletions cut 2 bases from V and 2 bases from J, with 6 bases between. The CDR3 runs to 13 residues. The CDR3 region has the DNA TGTGCCAGCAGCTTACAGGGTAACACTGAAGCTTTCTTT. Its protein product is CASSLQGNTEAFF. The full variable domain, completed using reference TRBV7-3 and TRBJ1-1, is GAGVSQTPSNKVTEKGKYVELRCDPISGHTALYWYRQSLGQGPEFLIYFQGTGAADDSGLPNDRFFAVRPEGSVSTLKIQRTERGDSAVYLCASSLQGNTEAFFGQGTRLTVV.

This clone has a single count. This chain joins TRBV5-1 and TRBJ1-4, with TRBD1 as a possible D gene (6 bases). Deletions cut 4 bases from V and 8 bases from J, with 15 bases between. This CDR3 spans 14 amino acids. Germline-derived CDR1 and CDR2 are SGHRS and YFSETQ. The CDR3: CASSPGRGHEKLFF. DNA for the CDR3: TGCGCCAGCAGCCCTGGGAGGGGACACGAAAAACTGTTTTTT.

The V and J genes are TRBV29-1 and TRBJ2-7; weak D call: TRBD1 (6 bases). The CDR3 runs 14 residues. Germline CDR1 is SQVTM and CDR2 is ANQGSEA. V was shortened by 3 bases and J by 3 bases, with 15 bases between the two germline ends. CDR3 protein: CSVEFGTLGYEQYF. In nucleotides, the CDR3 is TGCAGCGTTGAGTTCGGGACACTGGGCTACGAGCAGTACTTC.

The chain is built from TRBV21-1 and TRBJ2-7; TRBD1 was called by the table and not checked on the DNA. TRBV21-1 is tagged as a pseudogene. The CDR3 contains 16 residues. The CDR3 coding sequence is TGTGCCAGCAGCAAGACAACAGGGGGGACCGAGTACGAGCAGTACTTC. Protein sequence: CASSKTTGGTEYEQYF.

CDR3 sequence: CASSISAGNYGYTF. CDR3 nucleotide sequence: TGTGCCAGTAGTATTTCGGCAGGGAACTATGGCTACACCTTC. The chain recombines TRBV19 with TRBJ1-2; D is perhaps TRBD1 (5 bases). Germline loops: CDR1 LNHDA, CDR2 SQIVND (reference sequence). The CDR3 runs to 14 residues. Deletions cut 3 bases from V and 2 bases from J, with 10 bases between. The full variable domain, completed using reference TRBV19 and TRBJ1-2, is DGGITQSPKYLFRKEGQNVTLSCEQNLNHDAMYWYRQDPGQGLRLIYYSQIVNDFQKGDIAEGYSVSREKKESFPLTVTSAQKNPTAFYLCASSISAGNYGYTFGSGTRLTVV.

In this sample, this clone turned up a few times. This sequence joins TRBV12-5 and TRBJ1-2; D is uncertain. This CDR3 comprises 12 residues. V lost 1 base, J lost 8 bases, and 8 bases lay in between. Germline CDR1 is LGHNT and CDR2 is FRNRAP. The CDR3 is CASGLAGSGYTF. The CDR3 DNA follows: TGTGCTAGTGGTTTGGCGGGCTCGGGCTACACCTTC.

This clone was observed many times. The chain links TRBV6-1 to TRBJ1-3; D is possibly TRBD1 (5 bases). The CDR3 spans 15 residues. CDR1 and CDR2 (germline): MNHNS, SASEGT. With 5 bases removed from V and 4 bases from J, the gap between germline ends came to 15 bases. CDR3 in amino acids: CASSLEEGTGNTIYF. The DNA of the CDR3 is TGTGCCAGCAGTCTCGAAGAGGGGACCGGAAACACCATATATTTT.

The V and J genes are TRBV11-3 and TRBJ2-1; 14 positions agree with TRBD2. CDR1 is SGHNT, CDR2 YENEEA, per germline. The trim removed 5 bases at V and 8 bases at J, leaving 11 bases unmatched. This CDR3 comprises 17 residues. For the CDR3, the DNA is TGTGCCAGCAGCATGGCCTTTGGGACTAGCGGGAGCGATGAGCAGTTCTTC. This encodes CASSMAFGTSGSDEQFF.

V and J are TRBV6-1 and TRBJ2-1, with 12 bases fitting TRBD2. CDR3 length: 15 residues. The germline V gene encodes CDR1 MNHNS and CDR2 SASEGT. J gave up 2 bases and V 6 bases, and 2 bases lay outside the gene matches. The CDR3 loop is CASSRTSGAYNEQFF. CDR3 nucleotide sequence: TGTGCCAGCAGCCGGACTAGCGGGGCCTACAATGAGCAGTTCTTC.

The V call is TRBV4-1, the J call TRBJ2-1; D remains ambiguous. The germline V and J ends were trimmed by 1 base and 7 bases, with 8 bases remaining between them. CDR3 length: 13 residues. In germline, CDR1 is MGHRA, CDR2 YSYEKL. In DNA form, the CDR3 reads TGCGCCAGCAGCCAAGGAGTGAGGAATGAGCAGTTCTTC. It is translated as CASSQGVRNEQFF.

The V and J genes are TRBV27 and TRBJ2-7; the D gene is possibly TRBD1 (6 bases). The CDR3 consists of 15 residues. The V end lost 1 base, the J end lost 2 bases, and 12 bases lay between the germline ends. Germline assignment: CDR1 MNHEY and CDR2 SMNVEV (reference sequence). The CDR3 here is CASSLFGTRPYEQYF. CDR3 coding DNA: TGTGCCAGCAGTTTATTCGGGACACGACCCTACGAGCAGTACTTC.

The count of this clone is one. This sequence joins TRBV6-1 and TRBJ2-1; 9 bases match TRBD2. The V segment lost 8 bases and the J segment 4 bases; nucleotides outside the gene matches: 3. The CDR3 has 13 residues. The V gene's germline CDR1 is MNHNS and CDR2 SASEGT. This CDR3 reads CASGGRAYNEQFF. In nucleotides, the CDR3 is TGTGCCAGCGGCGGGAGGGCTTACAATGAGCAGTTCTTC.

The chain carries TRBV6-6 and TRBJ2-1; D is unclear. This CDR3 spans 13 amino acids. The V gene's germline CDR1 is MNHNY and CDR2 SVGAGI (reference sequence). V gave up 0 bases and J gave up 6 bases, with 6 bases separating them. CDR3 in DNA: TGTGCCAGCAGTTACTCCGCCGGCAATGAGCAGTTCTTC. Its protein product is CASSYSAGNEQFF.

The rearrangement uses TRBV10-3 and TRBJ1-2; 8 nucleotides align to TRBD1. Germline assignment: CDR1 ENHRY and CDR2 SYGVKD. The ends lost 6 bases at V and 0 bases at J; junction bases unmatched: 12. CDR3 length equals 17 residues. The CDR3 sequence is CAISEYKTGEANYGYTF. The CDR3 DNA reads TGTGCCATCAGCGAATACAAGACAGGGGAAGCTAACTATGGCTACACCTTC.

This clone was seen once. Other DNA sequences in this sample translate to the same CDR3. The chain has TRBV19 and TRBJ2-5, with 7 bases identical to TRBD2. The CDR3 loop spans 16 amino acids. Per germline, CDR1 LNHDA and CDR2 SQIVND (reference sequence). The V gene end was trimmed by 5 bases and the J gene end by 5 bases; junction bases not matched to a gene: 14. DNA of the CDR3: TGTGCCAGTAGTCAATCCCTGCGGGAGCGGCAGGAGACCCAGTACTTC. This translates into CASSQSLRERQETQYF.

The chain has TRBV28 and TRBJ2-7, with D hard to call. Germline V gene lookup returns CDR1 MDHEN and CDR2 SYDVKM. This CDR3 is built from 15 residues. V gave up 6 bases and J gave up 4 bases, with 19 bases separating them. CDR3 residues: CASSSTSSGIYEQYF. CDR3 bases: TGTGCCAGCAGCAGTACATCAAGTGGGATTTACGAGCAGTACTTC.

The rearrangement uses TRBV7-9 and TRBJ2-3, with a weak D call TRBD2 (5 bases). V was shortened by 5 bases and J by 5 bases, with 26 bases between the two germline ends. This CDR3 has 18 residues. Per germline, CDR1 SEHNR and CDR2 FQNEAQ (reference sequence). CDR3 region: CASSPFEAPERARDTQYF. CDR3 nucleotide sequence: TGTGCCAGCAGCCCTTTCGAGGCTCCGGAGAGGGCCAGAGATACGCAGTATTTT.

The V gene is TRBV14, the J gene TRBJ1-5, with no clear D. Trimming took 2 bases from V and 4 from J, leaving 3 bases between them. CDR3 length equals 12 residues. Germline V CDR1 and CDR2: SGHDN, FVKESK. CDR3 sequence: CASSQWNQPQHF. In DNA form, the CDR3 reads TGTGCCAGCAGCCAATGGAATCAGCCCCAGCATTTT.